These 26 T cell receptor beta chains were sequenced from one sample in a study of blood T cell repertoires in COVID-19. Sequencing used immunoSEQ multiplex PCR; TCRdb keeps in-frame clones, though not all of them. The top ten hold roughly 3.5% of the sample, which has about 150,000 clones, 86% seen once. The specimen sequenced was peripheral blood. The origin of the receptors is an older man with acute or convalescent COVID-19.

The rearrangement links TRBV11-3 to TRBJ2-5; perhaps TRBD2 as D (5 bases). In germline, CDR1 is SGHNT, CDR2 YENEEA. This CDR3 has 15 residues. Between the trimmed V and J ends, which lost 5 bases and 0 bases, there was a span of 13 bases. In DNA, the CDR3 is TGTGCCAGCAGCCCCAGGTCGGGGTACCAAGAGACCCAGTACTTC. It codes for CASSPRSGYQETQYF.

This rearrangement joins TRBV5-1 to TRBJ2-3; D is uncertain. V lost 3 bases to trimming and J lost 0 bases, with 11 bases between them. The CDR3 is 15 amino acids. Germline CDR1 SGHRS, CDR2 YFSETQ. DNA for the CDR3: TGCGCCAGCAGCTACGGAACGGGTAGCACAGATACGCAGTATTTT. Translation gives CASSYGTGSTDTQYF.

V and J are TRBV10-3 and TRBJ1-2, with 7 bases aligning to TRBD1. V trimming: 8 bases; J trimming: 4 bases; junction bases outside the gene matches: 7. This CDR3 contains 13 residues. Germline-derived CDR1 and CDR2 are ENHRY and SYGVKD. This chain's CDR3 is CAIYRGEAYGYTF. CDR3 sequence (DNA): TGTGCCATCTACAGGGGCGAGGCCTATGGCTACACCTTC.

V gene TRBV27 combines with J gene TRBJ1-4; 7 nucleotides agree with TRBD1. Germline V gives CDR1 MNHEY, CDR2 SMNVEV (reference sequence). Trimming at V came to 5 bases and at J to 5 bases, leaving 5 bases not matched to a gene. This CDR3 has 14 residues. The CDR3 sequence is CASSQGQRNEKLFF. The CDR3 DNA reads TGTGCCAGCAGTCAGGGACAGAGAAATGAAAAACTGTTTTTT.

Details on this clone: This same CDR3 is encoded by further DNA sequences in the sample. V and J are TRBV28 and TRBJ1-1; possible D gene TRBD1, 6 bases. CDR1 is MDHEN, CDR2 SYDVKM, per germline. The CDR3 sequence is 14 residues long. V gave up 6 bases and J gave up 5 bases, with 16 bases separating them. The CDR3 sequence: CASSRGGADTEAFF. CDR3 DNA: TGTGCCAGCAGCCGAGGGGGGGCTGATACTGAAGCTTTCTTT.

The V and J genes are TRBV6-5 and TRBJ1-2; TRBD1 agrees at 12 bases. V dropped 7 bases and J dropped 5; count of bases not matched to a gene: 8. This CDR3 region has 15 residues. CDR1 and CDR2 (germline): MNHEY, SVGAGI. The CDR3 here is CASTTGTGGAYGYTF. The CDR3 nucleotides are TGTGCCAGCACCACCGGGACAGGGGGCGCATATGGCTACACCTTC.

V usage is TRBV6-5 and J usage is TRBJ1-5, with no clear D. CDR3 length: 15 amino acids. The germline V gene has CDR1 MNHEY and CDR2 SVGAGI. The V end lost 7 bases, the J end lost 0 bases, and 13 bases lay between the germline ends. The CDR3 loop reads CASKDGGYSNQPQHF. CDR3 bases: TGTGCCAGCAAGGACGGAGGCTATAGCAATCAGCCCCAGCATTTT.

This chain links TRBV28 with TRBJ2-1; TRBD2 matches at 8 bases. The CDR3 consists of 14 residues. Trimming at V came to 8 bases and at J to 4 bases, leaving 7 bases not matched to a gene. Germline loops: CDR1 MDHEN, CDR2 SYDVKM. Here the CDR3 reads CASWQREKYNEQFF. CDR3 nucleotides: TGTGCCAGCTGGCAGCGGGAGAAGTACAATGAGCAGTTCTTC. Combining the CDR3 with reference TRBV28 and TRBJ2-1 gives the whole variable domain DVKVTQSSRYLVKRTGEKVFLECVQDMDHENMFWYRQDPGLGLRLIYFSYDVKMKEKGDIPEGYSVSREKKERFSLILESASTNQTSMYLCASWQREKYNEQFFGPGTRLTVL.

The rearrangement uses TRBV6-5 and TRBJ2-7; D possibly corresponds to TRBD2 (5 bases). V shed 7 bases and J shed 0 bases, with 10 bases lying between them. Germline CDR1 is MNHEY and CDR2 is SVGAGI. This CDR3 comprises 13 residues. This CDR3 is CASTGLSSYEQYF. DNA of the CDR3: TGTGCCAGCACCGGACTGAGCTCCTACGAGCAGTACTTC.

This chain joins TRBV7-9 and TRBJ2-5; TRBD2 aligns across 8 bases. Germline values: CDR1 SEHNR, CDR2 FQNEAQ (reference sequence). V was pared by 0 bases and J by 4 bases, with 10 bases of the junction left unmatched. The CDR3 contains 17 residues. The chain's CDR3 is CASSLASGGARPETQYF. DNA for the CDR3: TGTGCCAGCAGCTTAGCGAGCGGGGGAGCGCGTCCAGAGACCCAGTACTTC.

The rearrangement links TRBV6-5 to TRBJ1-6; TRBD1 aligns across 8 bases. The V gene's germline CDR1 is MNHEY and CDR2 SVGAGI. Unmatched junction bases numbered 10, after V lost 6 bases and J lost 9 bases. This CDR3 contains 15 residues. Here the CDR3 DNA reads TGTGCCAGCAGACCCGCGACAGGGGAGAGTTCACCCCTCCACTTT. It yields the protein CASRPATGESSPLHF.

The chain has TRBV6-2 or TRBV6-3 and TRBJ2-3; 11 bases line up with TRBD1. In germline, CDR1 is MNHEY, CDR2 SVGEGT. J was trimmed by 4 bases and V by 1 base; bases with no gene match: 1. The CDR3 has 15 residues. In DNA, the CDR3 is TGTGCCAGCAGTTACTGGACAGGGGGCGCAGATACGCAGTATTTT. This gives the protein CASSYWTGGADTQYF.

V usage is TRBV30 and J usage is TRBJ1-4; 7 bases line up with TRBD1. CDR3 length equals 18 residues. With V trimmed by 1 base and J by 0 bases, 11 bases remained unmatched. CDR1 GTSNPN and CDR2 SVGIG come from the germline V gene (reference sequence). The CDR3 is CAWSAPGGPVATNEKLFF. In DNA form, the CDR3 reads TGTGCCTGGAGTGCTCCAGGGGGGCCCGTCGCAACTAATGAAAAACTGTTTTTT.

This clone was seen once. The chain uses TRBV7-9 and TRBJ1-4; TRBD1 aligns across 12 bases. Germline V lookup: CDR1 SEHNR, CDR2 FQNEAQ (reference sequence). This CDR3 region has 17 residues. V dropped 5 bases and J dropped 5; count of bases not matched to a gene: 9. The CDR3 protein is CASSLGTGGAGNEKLFF. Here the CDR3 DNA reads TGTGCCAGCAGCCTAGGGACAGGGGGCGCGGGGAATGAAAAACTGTTTTTT.

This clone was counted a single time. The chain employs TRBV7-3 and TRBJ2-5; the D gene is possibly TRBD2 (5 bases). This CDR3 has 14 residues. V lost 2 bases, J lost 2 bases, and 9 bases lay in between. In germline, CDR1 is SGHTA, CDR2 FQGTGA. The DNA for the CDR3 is TGTGCCAGCAGCTTATCGGGGATACAAGAGACCCAGTACTTC. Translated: CASSLSGIQETQYF.

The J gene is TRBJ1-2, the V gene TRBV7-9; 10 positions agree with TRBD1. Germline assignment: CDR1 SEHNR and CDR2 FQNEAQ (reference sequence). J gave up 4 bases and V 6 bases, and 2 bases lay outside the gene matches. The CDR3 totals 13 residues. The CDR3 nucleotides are TGTGCCAGCAGTAGGGACAGGGGCTATGGCTACACCTTC. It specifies CASSRDRGYGYTF.

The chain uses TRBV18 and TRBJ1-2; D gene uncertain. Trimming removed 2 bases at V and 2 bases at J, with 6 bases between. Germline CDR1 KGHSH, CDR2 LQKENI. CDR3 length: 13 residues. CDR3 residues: CASSPSVNYGYTF. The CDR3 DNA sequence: TGTGCCAGCTCACCATCTGTAAACTATGGCTACACCTTC. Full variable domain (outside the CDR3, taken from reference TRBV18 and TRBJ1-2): NAGVMQNPRHLVRRRGQEARLRCSPMKGHSHVYWYRQLPEEGLKFMVYLQKENIIDESGMPKERFSAEFPKEGPSILRIQQVVRGDSAAYFCASSPSVNYGYTFGSGTRLTVV.

The CDR3 DNA reads as TGTGCCACCAGCGAGGACAGGGTGAACACCATATATTTT. Translated, it gives CATSEDRVNTIYF. The gene calls are TRBV15 and TRBJ1-3; 8 positions agree with TRBD1. The V gene's germline CDR1 is LNHNV and CDR2 YYDKDF (reference sequence). J was trimmed by 7 bases and V by 5 bases; bases with no gene match: 4. The CDR3 runs 13 residues.

The CDR3 is CASSLEDSGYTF. CDR3 nucleotide sequence: TGTGCCAGCAGCCTAGAGGACTCTGGCTACACCTTC. This chain joins TRBV3-1 (or the pseudogene TRBV3-2) and TRBJ1-2; D is unresolved. Trimming stripped 4 bases from V and 7 bases from J, with 10 bases between. Germline V CDR1 and CDR2: LGHDT, YNNKEL (reference sequence). CDR3 length equals 12 residues.

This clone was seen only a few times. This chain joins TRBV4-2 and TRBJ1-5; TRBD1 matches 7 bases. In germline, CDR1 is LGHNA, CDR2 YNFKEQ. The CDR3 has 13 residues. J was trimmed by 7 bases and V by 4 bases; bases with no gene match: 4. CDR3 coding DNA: TGTGCCAGCAGCCCGCAGGGGGACCAGCCCCAGCATTTT. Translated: CASSPQGDQPQHF.

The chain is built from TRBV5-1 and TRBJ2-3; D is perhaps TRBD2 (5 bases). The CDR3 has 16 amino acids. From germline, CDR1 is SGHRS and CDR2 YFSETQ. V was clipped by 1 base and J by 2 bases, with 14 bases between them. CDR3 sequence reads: CASSLQRSLNTDTQYF. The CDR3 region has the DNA TGCGCCAGCAGCTTGCAGCGGTCGCTTAACACAGATACGCAGTATTTT.

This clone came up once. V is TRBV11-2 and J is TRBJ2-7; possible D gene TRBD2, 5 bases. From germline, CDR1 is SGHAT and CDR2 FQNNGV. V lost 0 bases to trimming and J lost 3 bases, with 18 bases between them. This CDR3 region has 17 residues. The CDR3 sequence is CASSLDQRWQRVYEQYF. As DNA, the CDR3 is TGTGCCAGCAGCTTAGATCAGCGGTGGCAGAGGGTCTACGAGCAGTACTTC.

CDR3 in amino acids: CASRATGARTDTQYF. CDR3 sequence (DNA): TGCGCCAGCAGAGCGACAGGGGCGCGCACAGATACGCAGTATTTT. The chain links TRBV10-1 to TRBJ2-3, with 8 bases that match TRBD1. The CDR3 contains 15 residues. CDR1 and CDR2 from the germline V gene are WNHNN and SYGVQD (reference sequence). Trimming removed 6 bases from V and 1 base from J; junction bases left unmatched: 6.

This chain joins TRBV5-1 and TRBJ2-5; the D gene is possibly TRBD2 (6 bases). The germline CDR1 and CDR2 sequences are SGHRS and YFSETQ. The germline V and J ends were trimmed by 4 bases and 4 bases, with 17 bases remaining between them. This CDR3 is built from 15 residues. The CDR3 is CASSVVSSERETQYF. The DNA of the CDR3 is TGCGCCAGCAGCGTGGTGTCTAGCGAGCGAGAGACCCAGTACTTC.

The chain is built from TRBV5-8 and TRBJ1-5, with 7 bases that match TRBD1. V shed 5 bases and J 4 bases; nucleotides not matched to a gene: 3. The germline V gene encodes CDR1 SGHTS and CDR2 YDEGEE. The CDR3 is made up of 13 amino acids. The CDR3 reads CASSGTANQPQHF. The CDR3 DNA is TGTGCCAGCAGTGGGACAGCTAATCAGCCCCAGCATTTT.

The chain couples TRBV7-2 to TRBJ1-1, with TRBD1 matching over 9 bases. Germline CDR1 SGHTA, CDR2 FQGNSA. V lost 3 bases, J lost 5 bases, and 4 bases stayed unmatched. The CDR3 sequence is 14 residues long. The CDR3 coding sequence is TGTGCCAGCAGCTTGGACAGGGGTGTAACTGAAGCTTTCTTT. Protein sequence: CASSLDRGVTEAFF. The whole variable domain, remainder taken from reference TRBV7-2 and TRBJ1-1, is GAGVSQSPSNKVTEKGKDVELRCDPISGHTALYWYRQSLGQGLEFLIYFQGNSAPDKSGLPSDRFSAERTGGSVSTLTIQRTQQEDSAVYLCASSLDRGVTEAFFGQGTRLTVV.